The 20 T cell receptor beta chains in this list originate from one sample, sequenced in a study of CD8 T cells in Susac syndrome. An input of about 0.45 to 1 ug of RNA was subjected to reverse transcription using random hexamers. Using its own MiXCR run on the immunoSEQ multiplex PCR reads, TCRdb lists one record per CDR3 protein. The repertoire holds about 210,000 distinct CDR3 sequences, with 94% as singletons. The sample taken for sequencing was CD4+ T cells from PBMCs. Receptor source: a human donor with Susac syndrome.

The CDR3 protein is CASSQGTRQETQYF. CDR3 coding DNA: TGTGCCAGCAGCCAAGGGACTAGACAGGAGACCCAGTACTTC. The chain links TRBV7-9 to TRBJ2-5; the match to TRBD2 covers 8 bases. Germline CDR1 and CDR2: SEHNR and FQNEAQ (reference sequence). There are 14 residues in the CDR3. The junction had 7 bases not matched to a gene; V was cut back by 5 bases and J by 5 bases.

The genes are TRBV4-3 and TRBJ1-1, with unresolved D. Germline loops: CDR1 LGHNA, CDR2 YSLEER. This CDR3 has 16 residues. The V and J ends lost 4 bases and 3 bases respectively, with 18 bases between them. The CDR3 loop is CASSPGGTAGDTEAFF. CDR3 nucleotides: TGCGCCAGCAGCCCCGGAGGAACCGCCGGGGACACTGAAGCTTTCTTT.

The rearrangement joins TRBV11-1 to TRBJ2-1; 8 bases are shared with TRBD2. Trimming at V came to 5 bases and at J to 2 bases, leaving 11 bases not matched to a gene. The CDR3 sequence is 17 residues long. Germline CDR1 SGHAT, CDR2 FQDESV (reference sequence). CDR3 bases: TGTGCCAGCAGCCACCGGACTAGCCGTACCCCCTACAATGAGCAGTTCTTC. It translates to CASSHRTSRTPYNEQFF.

The chain couples TRBV20-1 to TRBJ2-7; D perhaps matches TRBD1 (7 bases). V lost 8 bases and J 3 bases, leaving 17 bases between the germline ends. CDR1 DFQATT and CDR2 SNEGSKA come from the germline V gene (reference sequence). The CDR3 has 13 residues. The CDR3 region is CSPSQGGSYEQYF. DNA of the CDR3: TGCAGTCCTTCCCAGGGGGGTAGCTACGAGCAGTACTTC.

As for this clonotype: Relative to the germline gene, one junction end is altered; a read error may explain this. This chain uses TRBV15 with TRBJ2-7; D may match TRBD1 or TRBD2 (5 bases each). The CDR3 spans 13 residues. CDR1 LNHNV and CDR2 YYDKDF come from the germline V gene (reference sequence). The CDR3 nucleotides are TGTGCCACCAGCAGAGATAATAGGCTTCTGGGGGTCTTC. Translating it yields CATSRDNRLLGVF.

This clonotype appeared once. The chain employs TRBV30 and TRBJ1-3; D not certain. Per the germline V gene, CDR1 is GTSNPN and CDR2 is SVGIG (reference sequence). Trimming shortened V by 1 base and J by 4 bases, and 14 bases separated the two germline ends. The CDR3 totals 15 residues. The CDR3 DNA reads as TGTGCCTGGAGTGCTGCCTGGCCGCTCGGAAACACCATATATTTT. Its protein is CAWSAAWPLGNTIYF.

The chain links TRBV7-2 to TRBJ2-7; D may be TRBD1 or TRBD2 (5 bases each). The CDR3 totals 13 residues. Between the trimmed V and J ends, which lost 3 bases and 0 bases, there was a span of 6 bases. CDR1 and CDR2 from the germline V gene are SGHTA and FQGNSA. CDR3: CASSLGVSYEQYF. In DNA form, the CDR3 reads TGTGCCAGCAGCTTGGGGGTCTCCTACGAGCAGTACTTC.

The J gene is TRBJ1-2, the V gene TRBV20-1; a possible D gene is TRBD1 (6 bases). The CDR3 consists of 14 residues. CDR1 is DFQATT and CDR2 is SNEGSKA in the germline V gene (reference sequence). Trimming shortened V by 6 bases and J by 5 bases, and 19 bases separated the two germline ends. In DNA form, the CDR3 reads TGCAGTGCCCCGGACAGTCCTGGGGAGTATGGCTACACCTTC. This encodes CSAPDSPGEYGYTF.

The gene calls are TRBV7-2 and TRBJ1-1; the D is unclear. Trimming shortened V by 2 bases and J by 11 bases, and 6 bases separated the two germline ends. Germline V gene sequence: CDR1 SGHTA, CDR2 FQGNSA. CDR3 size: 10 residues. The CDR3 coding sequence is TGTGCCAGCAGCTTACTTGACGCTTTCTTT. It encodes CASSLLDAFF.

This rearrangement joins TRBV7-6 to TRBJ2-7; possibly TRBD2 for D (7 bases). The germline V gene has CDR1 SGHVS and CDR2 FNYEAQ. CDR3 length equals 16 residues. V was clipped by 1 base and J by 3 bases, with 16 bases between them. DNA of the CDR3: TGTGCCAGCAGCTTAGTGGAGGGGGGGCCGCACTACGAGCAGTACTTC. It encodes CASSLVEGGPHYEQYF.

The V gene is TRBV6-2 or TRBV6-3, the J gene TRBJ2-2; 12 nucleotides align to TRBD2. There are 15 residues in the CDR3. CDR1 is MNHEY and CDR2 is SVGEGT in the germline V gene. Losses at the gene ends were 5 bases for V and 3 bases for J; bases not matched to a gene: 1. The CDR3 DNA is TGTGCCAGCAGTCGACTAGCGGGGGACACCGGGGAGCTGTTTTTT. This translates into CASSRLAGDTGELFF.

The chain couples TRBV29-1 to TRBJ2-2, with D perhaps TRBD2 (7 bases). The CDR3 runs 16 residues. Germline CDR1 is SQVTM and CDR2 is ANQGSEA. Trimming removed 7 bases from V and 4 bases from J, with 22 bases in between. CDR3 in amino acids: CSAIPWGAGVTGELFF. CDR3 nucleotide sequence: TGCAGCGCGATCCCGTGGGGGGCGGGGGTCACCGGGGAGCTGTTTTTT.

This clonotype came up once. The chain employs TRBV5-1 and TRBJ2-1; D perhaps matches TRBD1 (5 bases). Germline lookup yields CDR1 SGHRS and CDR2 YFSETQ. The CDR3 runs to 14 residues. V was shortened by 0 bases and J by 10 bases, with 14 bases between the two germline ends. DNA of the CDR3: TGCGCCAGCAGCTTGGAAGGGGTGGGCGGAGAGCAGTTCTTC. It yields the protein CASSLEGVGGEQFF.

The chain uses TRBV11-1 and TRBJ2-1; the D gene could be TRBD1 or TRBD2 (5 bases each). V lost 0 bases and J lost 12, with 9 bases in between. Germline CDR1 SGHAT, CDR2 FQDESV (reference sequence). This CDR3 region has 12 residues. The CDR3 is CASSLAGRAQFF. The CDR3 DNA sequence: TGTGCCAGCAGCTTAGCGGGACGGGCGCAGTTCTTC.

The chain couples TRBV20-1 to TRBJ2-7; 14 positions match TRBD2. This CDR3 is 15 amino acids long. The trim removed 3 bases at V and 0 bases at J, leaving 1 base unmatched. Germline V gene sequence: CDR1 DFQATT, CDR2 SNEGSKA (reference sequence). DNA for the CDR3: TGCAGTGCTAGGGGGACTAGCGGGAGCTCCTACGAGCAGTACTTC. This gives the protein CSARGTSGSSYEQYF.

CDR3 DNA sequence: TGTGCCAGCAGCAAACTAGCGGTAGAGACCCAGTACTTC. This encodes CASSKLAVETQYF. This chain links TRBV13 with TRBJ2-5, with 8 bases lining up with TRBD2. There are 13 residues in the CDR3. In germline, CDR1 is PRHDT, CDR2 FYEKMQ (reference sequence). The trim removed 5 bases at V and 4 bases at J, leaving 3 bases unmatched.

The chain is built from TRBV28 and TRBJ1-1; D gene ambiguous. Between the trimmed V and J ends, which lost 7 bases and 0 bases, there was a span of 12 bases. The CDR3 covers 14 residues. Per germline, CDR1 MDHEN and CDR2 SYDVKM. The CDR3 sequence: CASKYRNLNTEAFF. The CDR3 DNA is TGTGCCAGCAAGTATCGGAATTTGAACACTGAAGCTTTCTTT.

This clonotype was recorded a few times. This chain connects TRBV11-3 to TRBJ2-7; D not resolved. From germline, CDR1 is SGHNT and CDR2 YENEEA. V was clipped by 0 bases and J by 3 bases, with 6 bases between them. The CDR3 has 13 amino acids. The CDR3 spells CASSLEQHYEQYF. DNA for the CDR3: TGTGCCAGCAGCTTAGAACAGCACTACGAGCAGTACTTC.

The genes are TRBV5-1 and TRBJ2-3; D gene ambiguous. V gave up 0 bases and J gave up 4 bases, with 6 bases separating them. In germline, CDR1 is SGHRS, CDR2 YFSETQ. The CDR3 consists of 13 residues. CDR3 in amino acids: CASSLDAPDTQYF. The CDR3 coding sequence is TGCGCCAGCAGCTTGGACGCCCCAGATACGCAGTATTTT.

The chain joins TRBV5-1 to TRBJ2-7; 7 positions agree with TRBD1. V lost 4 bases to trimming and J lost 4 bases; unmatched junction nucleotides: 14. The CDR3 contains 16 residues. The germline V gene has CDR1 SGHRS and CDR2 YFSETQ. CDR3 coding DNA: TGCGCCAGCAGCCTATTTTTGAGACAGGGTGCGTACGAGCAGTACTTC. Encoded protein: CASSLFLRQGAYEQYF. Full variable domain (missing parts from reference TRBV5-1 and TRBJ2-7): KAGVTQTPRYLIKTRGQQVTLSCSPISGHRSVSWYQQTPGQGLQFLFEYFSETQRNKGNFPGRFSGRQFSNSRSEMNVSTLELGDSALYLCASSLFLRQGAYEQYFGPGTRLTVT.